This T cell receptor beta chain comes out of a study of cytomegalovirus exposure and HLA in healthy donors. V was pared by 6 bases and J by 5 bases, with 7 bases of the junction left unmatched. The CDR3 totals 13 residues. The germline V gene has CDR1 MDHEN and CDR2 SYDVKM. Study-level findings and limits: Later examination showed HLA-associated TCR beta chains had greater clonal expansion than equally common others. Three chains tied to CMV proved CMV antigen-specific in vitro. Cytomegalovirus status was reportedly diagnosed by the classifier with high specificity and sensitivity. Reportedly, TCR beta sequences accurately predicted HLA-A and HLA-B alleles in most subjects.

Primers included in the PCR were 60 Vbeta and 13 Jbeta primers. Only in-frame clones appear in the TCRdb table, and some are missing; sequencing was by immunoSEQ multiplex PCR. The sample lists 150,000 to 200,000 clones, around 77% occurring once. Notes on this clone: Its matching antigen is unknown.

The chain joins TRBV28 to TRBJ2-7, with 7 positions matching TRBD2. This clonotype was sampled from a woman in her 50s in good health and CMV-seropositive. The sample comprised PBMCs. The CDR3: CASRSGGIDEQYF. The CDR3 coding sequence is TGTGCCAGCAGATCGGGAGGTATCGACGAGCAGTACTTC.